This T cell receptor (beta chain) was identified during a study of blood T cell repertoires in COVID-19. Looking at the study overall: Collection of acute and convalescent COVID-19 samples took place in the United States, Italy and Spain. T cells, B-cell-depleted T cells, or PBMCs supplied cDNA or gDNA.

In the original processing: Amplification with reference gene primers provided the estimates of nucleated cell counts. Profiling relied on immunoSEQ multiplex PCR, and the TCRdb table lists in-frame clones only, not all of them. V and J calls and clone size are as listed in that table; D and trimming were resolved from the DNA. The repertoire includes 250,000 to 350,000 clones, around 90% of them detected once, and 6.3% sits in the top ten. The CDR3 is 14 amino acids. With V trimmed by 4 bases and J by 2 bases, 5 bases remained unmatched. Germline V lookup: CDR1 SGDLS, CDR2 YYNGEE. The genes are TRBV9 and TRBJ1-2; 7 bases match TRBD1. Sequenced sample: peripheral blood. The receptor was isolated from a woman between 50 and 59 years old with COVID-19, enrolled during active disease. CDR3 protein: CASSPLTGNYGYTF. DNA of the CDR3: TGTGCCAGCAGCCCATTGACAGGGAACTATGGCTACACCTTC.